The source of this T cell receptor beta chain is a study of blood T cell repertoires in COVID-19. CDR3 length: 18 residues. V was cut by 1 base and J by 3 bases, with 22 bases left in between. CDR1 and CDR2 (germline): SEHNR, FQNEAQ (reference sequence). This clone has only a few counts. Enrollees, about 18 to 89 years old, lived in fewer than 25 US areas. Cohort allocation depended upon clinical history that participants reported. TCRdb's copy holds only in-frame clones and misses some; the assay was immunoSEQ multiplex PCR. The data contain roughly 330,000 clones, roughly 88% of them singletons. The genes are TRBV7-9 and TRBJ2-7, with D possibly being TRBD2 (5 bases). This receptor was identified in a man aged 25-40 years who had recovered from COVID-19. Sequencing was carried out using PBMCs or T cells enriched from blood (not recorded which). Here the CDR3 reads CASSLGLVARGNNYEQYF. DNA of the CDR3: TGTGCCAGCAGCTTAGGACTTGTGGCCCGAGGGAATAACTACGAGCAGTACTTC.